Each of the 19 T cell receptor beta chains below was sequenced from the same sample in a study of Graves' ophthalmopathy and Graves' hyperthyroidism. Using RNA transcripts, the TCR beta CDR3 regions were amplified. Following a first-round RT-PCR that used HTBI primers, a second-round multiplex PCR was carried out. Via MiXCR, TCRdb re-called the multiplex PCR reads, giving one row per CDR3 protein. Found here are about 380,000 distinct CDR3 sequences, 15% of them singletons; the top ten hold roughly 7%. The sample consisted of peripheral blood. These receptors all stem from a woman between 18 and 29 years old with stable Graves' hyperthyroidism.

Ten or more counts support this clonotype. The chain employs TRBV12-3 or TRBV12-4 and TRBJ1-1; D is possibly TRBD1 (5 bases). V was clipped by 4 bases and J by 7 bases, with 13 bases between them. This CDR3 contains 13 residues. CDR3 sequence reads: CASSWEGRGEAFF. The CDR3 DNA reads as TGTGCCAGCAGTTGGGAGGGGAGAGGTGAAGCTTTCTTT.

This clonotype was seen repeatedly, ten times or more. The V call is TRBV7-9, the J call TRBJ1-6, with 8 bases matching TRBD1. The CDR3 loop spans 15 amino acids. CDR1 and CDR2 (germline): SEHNR, FQNEAQ (reference sequence). J gave up 6 bases and V 4 bases, and 5 bases lay outside the gene matches. The CDR3 loop reads CASSSQGAPNSPLHF. The CDR3 DNA sequence: TGTGCCAGCAGCTCCCAGGGGGCCCCTAATTCACCCCTCCACTTT.

The table lists this clonotype with many counts. The V and J genes are TRBV5-1 and TRBJ1-1; 12 bases are a match to TRBD1. There are 17 residues in the CDR3. Germline CDR1 and CDR2: SGHRS and YFSETQ. J lost 4 bases, V lost 0 bases, and 7 bases had no gene match. CDR3 sequence: CASSLVPGQGAPTEAFF. CDR3 bases: TGCGCCAGCAGCTTGGTGCCGGGACAGGGGGCACCCACTGAAGCTTTCTTT.

The chain is built from TRBV12-3 or TRBV12-4 and TRBJ1-5, with D possibly TRBD1 on 5 matching bases. V shed 8 bases and J shed 1 base, with 12 bases lying between them. The CDR3 covers 14 residues. CDR3 residues: CASLDGGSNQPQHF. CDR3 nucleotides: TGTGCCAGCCTAGACGGGGGGAGCAATCAGCCCCAGCATTTT.

This clonotype was observed a few times. The chain employs TRBV6-1 and TRBJ2-4, with 8 bases matching TRBD1. V lost 8 bases and J lost 0; bases outside the gene matches: 15. Per germline, CDR1 MNHNS and CDR2 SASEGT. The CDR3 sequence is 18 residues long. The CDR3 reads CASLWVQGQDRAKNIQYF. The CDR3 DNA sequence: TGTGCCAGCCTCTGGGTCCAGGGACAGGACCGAGCCAAAAACATTCAGTACTTC.

This clonotype was seen at least ten times. The rearrangement links TRBV13 to TRBJ2-5; D unresolved. The V end was cut by 3 bases, the J end by 2 bases, with 13 bases between. CDR3 length: 15 residues. The germline V gene encodes CDR1 PRHDT and CDR2 FYEKMQ (reference sequence). CDR3 sequence reads: CASSFTTRIQETQYF. The CDR3, as DNA: TGTGCCAGCAGCTTTACGACACGGATTCAAGAGACCCAGTACTTC.

This clonotype appeared many times. This rearrangement joins TRBV2 to TRBJ1-5, with no clear D. CDR1 and CDR2 (germline): SNHLY, FYNNEI. The CDR3 is made up of 14 amino acids. The V end was cut by 4 bases, the J end by 0 bases, with 7 bases between. The CDR3 DNA follows: TGTGCCAGCAGTGGCCCCTTTAGCAATCAGCCCCAGCATTTT. Its protein is CASSGPFSNQPQHF.

The sample holds a few counts of this clonotype. The V and J genes are TRBV7-2 and TRBJ1-1; maybe TRBD1 (5 bases). V lost 7 bases and J 2 bases, leaving 11 bases between the germline ends. Germline V gives CDR1 SGHTA, CDR2 FQGNSA. The CDR3 runs to 13 residues. This CDR3 is CASNYDRNTEAFF. CDR3 in DNA: TGTGCCAGCAACTACGACAGAAACACTGAAGCTTTCTTT.

At least ten counts were recorded for this clonotype. The rearrangement links TRBV15 to TRBJ2-7; no firm D call. Germline CDR1 is LNHNV and CDR2 is YYDKDF (reference sequence). V lost 1 base, J lost 0 bases, and 10 bases lay in between. CDR3 length: 15 amino acids. CDR3 sequence: CATSRGPMSSYEQYF. CDR3 DNA sequence: TGTGCCACCAGCAGAGGACCGATGAGCTCCTACGAGCAGTACTTC.

This clonotype was seen ten or more times. This chain joins TRBV19 and TRBJ1-1; D possibly corresponds to TRBD1 (5 bases). Trimming removed 3 bases at V and 3 bases at J, with 14 bases between. This CDR3 has 15 residues. Per the germline V gene, CDR1 is LNHDA and CDR2 is SQIVND (reference sequence). The DNA for the CDR3 is TGTGCCAGTAGTATCCCACCGTTGGGGGACACTGAAGCTTTCTTT. Amino acid sequence: CASSIPPLGDTEAFF.

This clonotype was picked up many times. The gene calls are TRBV5-1 and TRBJ2-2, with D perhaps matching TRBD1 (5 bases). Germline V gene data show CDR1 as SGHRS and CDR2 as YFSETQ. The CDR3 has 15 residues. The V end was cut by 4 bases, the J end by 4 bases, with 14 bases between. The CDR3 coding sequence is TGCGCCAGCAGCAGCTCAGGGAAACCCACCGGGGAGCTGTTTTTT. Translating gives CASSSSGKPTGELFF.

This clonotype has ten or more counts. The rearrangement uses TRBV6-2 or TRBV6-3 and TRBJ1-1; D not certain. Germline V gene sequence: CDR1 MNHEY, CDR2 SVGEGT. The CDR3 runs 14 residues. V was pared by 0 bases and J by 5 bases, with 10 bases between. The CDR3 DNA reads TGTGCCAGCAGTTACTCAAGGGTTCGGACTGAAGCTTTCTTT. Translation: CASSYSRVRTEAFF.

This clonotype was observed many times. V is TRBV11-2 and J is TRBJ2-6, with D unresolved. The CDR3 extends over 18 amino acids. The V gene lost 3 bases and the J gene lost 0 bases, with 15 bases spanning the gap. The germline V gene encodes CDR1 SGHAT and CDR2 FQNNGV. CDR3 loop: CASSLGFAYGSGANVLTF. The CDR3, as DNA: TGTGCCAGCAGCTTGGGATTTGCTTACGGCTCTGGGGCCAACGTCCTGACTTTC.

The chain's CDR3 is CASSSPGQNYEQYF. The DNA for the CDR3 is TGTGCCAGCAGCTCACCGGGACAGAACTACGAGCAGTACTTC. The gene calls are TRBV11-2 and TRBJ2-7; 7 bases are a match to TRBD1. The CDR3 extends over 14 amino acids. The V gene's germline CDR1 is SGHAT and CDR2 FQNNGV. V shed 4 bases and J 3 bases; nucleotides not matched to a gene: 6.

This clonotype has just a few counts. The chain is built from TRBV19 and TRBJ1-5; weak D call: TRBD1 (5 bases). Trimming left V 2 bases short and J 2 bases short, with 10 bases between. This CDR3 is built from 15 residues. Looked up from germline, CDR1 is LNHDA and CDR2 is SQIVND (reference sequence). CDR3 region: CASSIMGGGNQPQHF. The CDR3 nucleotides read TGTGCCAGTAGTATAATGGGGGGGGGCAATCAGCCCCAGCATTTT.

This clonotype was counted many times. The V call is TRBV29-1, the J call TRBJ1-2; D is unresolved. The ends were cut back, 7 bases at V and 8 bases at J, with 14 bases in the middle. The CDR3 consists of 11 residues. CDR1 and CDR2 from the germline V gene are SQVTM and ANQGSEA. The CDR3: CSAEGRGGYTF. The CDR3 coding sequence is TGCAGCGCGGAGGGTCGAGGCGGCTACACCTTC.

This clonotype was found many times. This chain uses TRBV11-2 with TRBJ2-7, with D unclear. Germline values: CDR1 SGHAT, CDR2 FQNNGV. The CDR3 has 12 residues. Between the trimmed V and J ends, which lost 1 base and 5 bases, there was a span of 6 bases. CDR3 protein: CASSLAHHEQYF. The CDR3 DNA follows: TGTGCCAGCAGCTTAGCACACCACGAGCAGTACTTC.

The rearrangement uses TRBV2 and TRBJ2-2, with TRBD2 matching 8 bases. Unmatched junction bases numbered 13, after V lost 2 bases and J lost 5 bases. Germline CDR1 SNHLY, CDR2 FYNNEI. The CDR3 is 18 amino acids. DNA of the CDR3: TGTGCCAGCAGTGAACGGTCTAGCGGGCTGTGGTGGACCGGGGAGCTGTTTTTT. Encoded protein: CASSERSSGLWWTGELFF.

This clonotype was recorded at least ten times. The chain joins TRBV6-5 to TRBJ1-5; the D gene is possibly TRBD1 (6 bases). Trimming removed 3 bases at V and 7 bases at J, with 16 bases between. CDR3 length equals 15 residues. CDR1 and CDR2 from the germline V gene are MNHEY and SVGAGI. CDR3 residues: CASSYEEGGMQPQHF. The CDR3, as DNA: TGTGCCAGCAGTTATGAGGAGGGGGGGATGCAGCCCCAGCATTTT.